The sequence of this T cell receptor (beta chain) was determined in a study of radiation and T cells in renal cell carcinoma. TCRdb's copy holds only in-frame clones and misses some; the assay was immunoSEQ multiplex PCR. Here the sample spans around 94,000 clones, approximately 80% being singletons. Time point denoted: blood 4 weeks post-SBRT, at nephrectomy. Indicated treatment: 15 Gy SBRT to primary tumor, nephrectomy 4 weeks later. Nephrectomy followed 15 Gy stereotactic body radiation by 4 weeks. Serial blood draws occurred at baseline and 2 and 4 weeks post-SBRT. The patient's renal cell carcinoma had clear cell pathology. CDR3 size: 12 residues. Per germline, CDR1 SNHLY and CDR2 FYNNEI. With 3 bases removed from V and 4 bases from J, the gap between germline ends came to 7 bases.

This sequence was found in a man over 45 with renal cell carcinoma. V and J are TRBV2 and TRBJ2-7; D is ambiguous. The sample consisted of blood, taken from a patient whose treatment included radiotherapy and nephrectomy. CDR3 DNA sequence: TGTGCCAGCAGTGATGCCTATTACGAGCAGTACTTC. Protein: CASSDAYYEQYF. The whole variable domain, remainder taken from reference TRBV2 and TRBJ2-7, is EPEVTQTPSHQVTQMGQEVILRCVPISNHLYFYWYRQILGQKVEFLVSFYNNEISEKSEIFDDQFSVERPDGSNFTLKIRSTKLEDSAMYFCASSDAYYEQYFGPGTRLTVT.